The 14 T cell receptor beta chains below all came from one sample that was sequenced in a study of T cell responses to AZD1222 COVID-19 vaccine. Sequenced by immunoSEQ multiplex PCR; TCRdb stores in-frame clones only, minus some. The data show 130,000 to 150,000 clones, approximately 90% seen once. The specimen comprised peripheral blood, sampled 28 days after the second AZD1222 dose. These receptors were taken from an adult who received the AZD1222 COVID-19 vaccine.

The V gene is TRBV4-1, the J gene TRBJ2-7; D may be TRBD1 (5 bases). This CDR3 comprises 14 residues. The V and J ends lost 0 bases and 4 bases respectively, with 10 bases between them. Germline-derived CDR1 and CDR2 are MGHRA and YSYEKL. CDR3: CASSQDQGTYEQYF. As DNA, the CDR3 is TGCGCCAGCAGCCAAGATCAGGGAACTTACGAGCAGTACTTC.

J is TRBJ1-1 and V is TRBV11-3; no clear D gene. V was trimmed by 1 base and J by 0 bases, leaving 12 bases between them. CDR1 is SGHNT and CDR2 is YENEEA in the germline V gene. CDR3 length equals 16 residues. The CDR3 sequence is CASSLGVWGLNTEAFF. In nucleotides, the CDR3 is TGTGCCAGCAGCTTAGGGGTCTGGGGTTTGAACACTGAAGCTTTCTTT.

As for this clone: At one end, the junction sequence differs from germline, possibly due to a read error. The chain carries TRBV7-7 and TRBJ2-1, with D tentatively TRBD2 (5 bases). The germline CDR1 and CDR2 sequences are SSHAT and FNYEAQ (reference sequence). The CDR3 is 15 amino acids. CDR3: CASSASDLAMDEQFF. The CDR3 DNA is TGTGCTAGCAGCGCCTCGGACCTAGCCATGGACGAGCAGTTCTTC.

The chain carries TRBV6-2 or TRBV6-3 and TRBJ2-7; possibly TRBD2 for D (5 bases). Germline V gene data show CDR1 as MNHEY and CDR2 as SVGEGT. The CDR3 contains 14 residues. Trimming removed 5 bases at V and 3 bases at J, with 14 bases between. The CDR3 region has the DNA TGTGCCAGCAGTAATGGACTTGTCAGCTACGAGCAGTACTTC. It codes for CASSNGLVSYEQYF.

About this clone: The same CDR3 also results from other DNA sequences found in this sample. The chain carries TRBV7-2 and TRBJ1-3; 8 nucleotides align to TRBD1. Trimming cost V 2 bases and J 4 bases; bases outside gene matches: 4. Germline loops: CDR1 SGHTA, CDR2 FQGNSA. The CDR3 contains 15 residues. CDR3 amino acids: CASSLQQGAGNTIYF. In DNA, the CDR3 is TGTGCCAGCAGCTTACAGCAGGGGGCGGGAAACACCATATATTTT.

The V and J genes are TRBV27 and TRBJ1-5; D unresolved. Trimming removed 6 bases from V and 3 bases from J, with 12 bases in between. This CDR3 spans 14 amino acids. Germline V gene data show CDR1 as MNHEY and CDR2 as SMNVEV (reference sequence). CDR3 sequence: CASSLKSPNQPQHF. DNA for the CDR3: TGTGCCAGCAGCCTAAAAAGCCCCAATCAGCCCCAGCATTTT.

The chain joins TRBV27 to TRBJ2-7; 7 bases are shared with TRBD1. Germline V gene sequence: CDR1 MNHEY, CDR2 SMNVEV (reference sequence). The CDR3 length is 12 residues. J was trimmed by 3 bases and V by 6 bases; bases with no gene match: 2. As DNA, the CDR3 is TGTGCCAGCAGCCGGACAGGCTACGAGCAGTACTTC. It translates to CASSRTGYEQYF.

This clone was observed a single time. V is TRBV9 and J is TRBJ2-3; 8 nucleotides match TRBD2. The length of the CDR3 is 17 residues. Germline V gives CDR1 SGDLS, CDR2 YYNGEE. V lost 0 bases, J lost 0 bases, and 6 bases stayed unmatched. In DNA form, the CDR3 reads TGTGCCAGCAGCGTAGGTTGGGCTAGCGGGAGCACAGATACGCAGTATTTT. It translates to CASSVGWASGSTDTQYF.

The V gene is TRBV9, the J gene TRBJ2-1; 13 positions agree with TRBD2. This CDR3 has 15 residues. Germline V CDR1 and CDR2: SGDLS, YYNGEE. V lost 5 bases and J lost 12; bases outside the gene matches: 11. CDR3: CASSQRGTSGTAQFF. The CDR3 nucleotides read TGTGCCAGCAGTCAACGAGGGACTAGCGGGACGGCGCAGTTCTTC.

CDR3 amino acids: CASSPRGGADYGYTF. The CDR3, as DNA: TGCGCCAGCAGCCCCCGGGGGGGGGCAGACTATGGCTACACCTTC. The chain joins TRBV5-1 to TRBJ1-2; D may be TRBD1 (6 bases). The V gene's germline CDR1 is SGHRS and CDR2 YFSETQ. Deletions cut 4 bases from V and 3 bases from J, with 16 bases between. The CDR3 runs 15 residues.

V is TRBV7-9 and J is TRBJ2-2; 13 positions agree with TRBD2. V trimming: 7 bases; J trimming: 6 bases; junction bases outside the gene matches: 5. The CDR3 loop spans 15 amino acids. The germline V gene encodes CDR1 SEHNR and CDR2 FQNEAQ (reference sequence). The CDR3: CASINGLAGAGELFF. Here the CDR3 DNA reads TGTGCCAGCATAAACGGACTAGCGGGAGCCGGGGAGCTGTTTTTT.

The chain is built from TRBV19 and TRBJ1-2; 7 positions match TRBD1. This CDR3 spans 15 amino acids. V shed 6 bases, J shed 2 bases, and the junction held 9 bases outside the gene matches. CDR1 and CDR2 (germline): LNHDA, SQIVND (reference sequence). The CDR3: CASSKRQGSNYGYTF. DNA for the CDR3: TGTGCCAGTAGCAAAAGACAGGGATCCAACTATGGCTACACCTTC.

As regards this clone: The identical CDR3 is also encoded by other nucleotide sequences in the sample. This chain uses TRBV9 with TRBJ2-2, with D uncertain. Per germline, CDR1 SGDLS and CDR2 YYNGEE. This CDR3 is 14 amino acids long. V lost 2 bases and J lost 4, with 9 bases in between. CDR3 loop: CASSVDGSTGELFF. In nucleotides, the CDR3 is TGTGCCAGCAGCGTCGACGGATCCACCGGGGAGCTGTTTTTT.

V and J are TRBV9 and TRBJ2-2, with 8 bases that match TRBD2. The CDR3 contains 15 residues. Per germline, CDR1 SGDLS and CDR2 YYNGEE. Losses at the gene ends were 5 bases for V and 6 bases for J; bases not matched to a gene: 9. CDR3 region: CASRKAGASPGELFF. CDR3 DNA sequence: TGTGCCAGCAGAAAAGCGGGAGCCTCCCCCGGGGAGCTGTTTTTT.